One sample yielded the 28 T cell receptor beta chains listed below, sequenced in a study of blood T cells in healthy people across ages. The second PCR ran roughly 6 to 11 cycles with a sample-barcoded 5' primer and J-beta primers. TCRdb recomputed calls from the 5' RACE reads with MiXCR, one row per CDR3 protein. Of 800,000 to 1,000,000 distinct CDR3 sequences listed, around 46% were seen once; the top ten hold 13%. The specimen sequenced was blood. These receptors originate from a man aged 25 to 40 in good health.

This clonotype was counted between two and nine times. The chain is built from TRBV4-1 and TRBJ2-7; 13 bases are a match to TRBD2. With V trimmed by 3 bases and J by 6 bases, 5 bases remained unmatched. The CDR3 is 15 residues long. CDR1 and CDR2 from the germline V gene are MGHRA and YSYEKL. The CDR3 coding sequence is TGCGCCAGCAGCCAGCAGACTAGCGGGGGGCTCGAGCAGTACTTC. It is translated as CASSQQTSGGLEQYF.

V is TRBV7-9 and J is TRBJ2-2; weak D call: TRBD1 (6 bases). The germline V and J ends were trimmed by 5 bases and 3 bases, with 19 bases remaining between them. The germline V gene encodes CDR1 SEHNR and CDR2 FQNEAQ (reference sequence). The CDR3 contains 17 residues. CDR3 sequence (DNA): TGTGCCAGCAGCCCCCGACAGGATACCATGGACACCGGGGAGCTGTTTTTT. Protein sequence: CASSPRQDTMDTGELFF.

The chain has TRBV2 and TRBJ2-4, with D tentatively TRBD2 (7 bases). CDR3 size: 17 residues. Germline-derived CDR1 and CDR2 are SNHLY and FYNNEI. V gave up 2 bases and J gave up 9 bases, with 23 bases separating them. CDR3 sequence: CASSENPPTGGWGIQYF. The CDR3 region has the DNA TGTGCCAGCAGTGAAAACCCACCAACGGGGGGCTGGGGCATTCAGTACTTC.

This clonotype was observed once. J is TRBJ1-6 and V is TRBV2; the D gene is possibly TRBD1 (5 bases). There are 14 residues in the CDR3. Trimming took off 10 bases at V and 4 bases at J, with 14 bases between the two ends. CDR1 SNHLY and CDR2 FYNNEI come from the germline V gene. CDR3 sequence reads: CATTPRQYNSPLHF. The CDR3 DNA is TGTGCCACCACACCTAGACAGTATAATTCACCCCTCCACTTT. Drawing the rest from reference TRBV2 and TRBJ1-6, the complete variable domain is EPEVTQTPSHQVTQMGQEVILRCVPISNHLYFYWYRQILGQKVEFLVSFYNNEISEKSEIFDDQFSVERPDGSNFTLKIRSTKLEDSAMYFCATTPRQYNSPLHFGNGTRLTVT.

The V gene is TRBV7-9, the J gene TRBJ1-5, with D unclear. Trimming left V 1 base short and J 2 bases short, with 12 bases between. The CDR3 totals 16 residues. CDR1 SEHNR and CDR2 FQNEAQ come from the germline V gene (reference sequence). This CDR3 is CASSLVMGRGNQPQHF. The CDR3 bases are TGTGCCAGCAGCTTAGTTATGGGGAGAGGCAATCAGCCCCAGCATTTT.

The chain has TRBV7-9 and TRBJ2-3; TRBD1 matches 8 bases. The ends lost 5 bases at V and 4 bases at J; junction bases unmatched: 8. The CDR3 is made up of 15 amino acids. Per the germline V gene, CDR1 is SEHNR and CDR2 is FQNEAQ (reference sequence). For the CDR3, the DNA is TGTGCCAGCAGCCAGGTGCAGGGGGCCGCAGATACGCAGTATTTT. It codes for CASSQVQGAADTQYF. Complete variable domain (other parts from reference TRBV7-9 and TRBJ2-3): DTGVSQNPRHKITKRGQNVTFRCDPISEHNRLYWYRQTLGQGPEFLTYFQNEAQLEKSRLLSDRFSAERPKGSFSTLEIQRTEQGDSAMYLCASSQVQGAADTQYFGPGTRLTVL.

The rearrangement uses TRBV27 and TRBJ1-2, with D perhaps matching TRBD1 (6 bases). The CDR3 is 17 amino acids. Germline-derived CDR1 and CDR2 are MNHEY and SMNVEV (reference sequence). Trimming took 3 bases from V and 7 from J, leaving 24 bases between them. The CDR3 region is CASSLWGLGSGVGGYTF. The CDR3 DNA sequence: TGTGCCAGCAGTTTGTGGGGCTTGGGCTCAGGGGTTGGTGGCTACACCTTC.

CDR3 in DNA: TGTGCCAGCAGCTACGAACGTTGGTCGGGGCAGGCAGATACGCAGTATTTT. Protein: CASSYERWSGQADTQYF. The rearrangement uses TRBV7-2 and TRBJ2-3; D assignment may be TRBD1 or TRBD2 (5 bases each). V was shortened by 4 bases and J by 4 bases, with 21 bases between the two germline ends. CDR1 is SGHTA and CDR2 is FQGNSA in the germline V gene. The CDR3 extends over 17 amino acids.

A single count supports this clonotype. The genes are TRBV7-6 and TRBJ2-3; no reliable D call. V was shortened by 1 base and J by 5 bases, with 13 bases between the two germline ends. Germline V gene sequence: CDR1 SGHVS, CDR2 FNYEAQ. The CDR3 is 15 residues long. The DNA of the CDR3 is TGTGCCAGCAGCTTAGACGGCGCGCGCATAGATACGCAGTATTTT. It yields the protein CASSLDGARIDTQYF.

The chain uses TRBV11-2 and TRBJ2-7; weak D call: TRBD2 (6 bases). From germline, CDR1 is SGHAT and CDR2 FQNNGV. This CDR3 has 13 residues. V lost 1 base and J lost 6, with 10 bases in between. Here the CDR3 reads CASSLVTRGEQYF. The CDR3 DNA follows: TGTGCCAGCAGCTTAGTGACTAGAGGCGAGCAGTACTTC.

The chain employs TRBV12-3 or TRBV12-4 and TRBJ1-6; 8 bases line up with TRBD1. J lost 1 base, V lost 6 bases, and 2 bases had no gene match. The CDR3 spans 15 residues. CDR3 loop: CASSRQGSYNSPLHF. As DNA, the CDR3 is TGTGCCAGCAGCCGACAGGGGTCCTATAATTCACCCCTCCACTTT.

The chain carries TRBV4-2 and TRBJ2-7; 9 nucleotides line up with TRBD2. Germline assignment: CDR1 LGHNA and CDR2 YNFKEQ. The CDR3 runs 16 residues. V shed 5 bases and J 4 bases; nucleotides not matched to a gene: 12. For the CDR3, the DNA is TGTGCCAGCAGCTTTCGTGGTAGCGGGGGAACTTACGAGCAGTACTTC. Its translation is CASSFRGSGGTYEQYF.

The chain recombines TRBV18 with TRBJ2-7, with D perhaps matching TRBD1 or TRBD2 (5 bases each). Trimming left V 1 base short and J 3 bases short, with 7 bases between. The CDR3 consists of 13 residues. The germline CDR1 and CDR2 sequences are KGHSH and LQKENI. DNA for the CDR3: TGTGCCAGCTCACCACGGGACGGCTACGAGCAGTACTTC. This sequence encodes CASSPRDGYEQYF.

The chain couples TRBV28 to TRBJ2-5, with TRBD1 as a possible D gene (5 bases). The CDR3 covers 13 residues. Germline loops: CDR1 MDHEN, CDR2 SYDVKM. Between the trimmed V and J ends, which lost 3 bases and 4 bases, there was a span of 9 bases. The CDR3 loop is CASSFGALETQYF. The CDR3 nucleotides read TGTGCCAGCAGTTTTGGGGCCTTAGAGACCCAGTACTTC.

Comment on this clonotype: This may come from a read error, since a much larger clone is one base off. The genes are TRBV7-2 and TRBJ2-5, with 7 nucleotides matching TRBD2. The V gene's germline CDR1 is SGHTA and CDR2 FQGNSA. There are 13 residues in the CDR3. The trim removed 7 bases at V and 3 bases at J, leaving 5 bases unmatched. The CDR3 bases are TGTGCCAGCATCTCAGGACTAGAAGAGACCCAGTACTTC. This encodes CASISGLEETQYF.

CDR3 sequence reads: CASMGYEQYF. The CDR3 coding sequence is TGTGCCAGCATGGGTTACGAGCAGTACTTC. V and J are TRBV2 and TRBJ2-7; D gene unclear. The CDR3 spans 10 residues. Germline lookup yields CDR1 SNHLY and CDR2 FYNNEI. Trimming removed 7 bases at V and 4 bases at J, with 5 bases between.

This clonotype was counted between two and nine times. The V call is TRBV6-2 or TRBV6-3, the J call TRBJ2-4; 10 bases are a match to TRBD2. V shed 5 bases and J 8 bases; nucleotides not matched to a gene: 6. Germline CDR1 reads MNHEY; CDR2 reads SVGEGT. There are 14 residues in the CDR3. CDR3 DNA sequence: TGTGCCAGCAGTCGGACTAGCGGTGGGGACATTCAGTACTTC. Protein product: CASSRTSGGDIQYF.

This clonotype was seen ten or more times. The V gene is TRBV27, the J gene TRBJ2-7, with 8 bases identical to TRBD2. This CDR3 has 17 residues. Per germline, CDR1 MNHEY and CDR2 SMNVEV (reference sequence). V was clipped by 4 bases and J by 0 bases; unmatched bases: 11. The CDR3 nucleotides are TGTGCCAGCAGTTCACCCTCGGGGGGGCCCCCCTCCTACGAGCAGTACTTC. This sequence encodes CASSSPSGGPPSYEQYF.

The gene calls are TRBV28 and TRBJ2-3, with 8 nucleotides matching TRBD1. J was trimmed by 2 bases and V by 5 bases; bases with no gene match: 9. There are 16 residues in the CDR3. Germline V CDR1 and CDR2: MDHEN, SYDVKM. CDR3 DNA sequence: TGTGCCAGCAGTCTCAGGGGGCGACGTGCCACAGATACGCAGTATTTT. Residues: CASSLRGRRATDTQYF.

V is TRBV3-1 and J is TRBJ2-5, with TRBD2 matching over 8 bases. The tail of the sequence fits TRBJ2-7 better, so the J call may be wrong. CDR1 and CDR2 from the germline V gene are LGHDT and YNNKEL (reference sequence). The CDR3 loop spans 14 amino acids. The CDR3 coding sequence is TGTGCCAGCAGCCAAGGGACTAGCCGCTACGAGCAGTACTTC. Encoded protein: CASSQGTSRYEQYF.

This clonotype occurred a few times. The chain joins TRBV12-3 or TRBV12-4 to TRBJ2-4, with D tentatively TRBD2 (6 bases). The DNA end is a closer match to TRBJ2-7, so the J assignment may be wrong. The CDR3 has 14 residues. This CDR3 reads CASSFGGGGYEQYF. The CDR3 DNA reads TGTGCCAGCAGTTTCGGGGGAGGAGGGTACGAGCAGTACTTC.

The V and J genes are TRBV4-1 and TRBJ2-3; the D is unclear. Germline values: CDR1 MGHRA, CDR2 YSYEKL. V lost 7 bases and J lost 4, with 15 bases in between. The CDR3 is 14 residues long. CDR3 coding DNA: TGCGCCAGCATCCATATACTCGAACCAGATACGCAGTATTTT. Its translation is CASIHILEPDTQYF.

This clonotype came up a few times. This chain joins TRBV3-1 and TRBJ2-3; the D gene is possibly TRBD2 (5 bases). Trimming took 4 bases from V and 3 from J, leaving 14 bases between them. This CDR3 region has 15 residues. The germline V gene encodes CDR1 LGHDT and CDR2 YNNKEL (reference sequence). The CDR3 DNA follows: TGTGCCAGCAGCCTAGGGCCAGCGGAGACAGATACGCAGTATTTT. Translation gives CASSLGPAETDTQYF.

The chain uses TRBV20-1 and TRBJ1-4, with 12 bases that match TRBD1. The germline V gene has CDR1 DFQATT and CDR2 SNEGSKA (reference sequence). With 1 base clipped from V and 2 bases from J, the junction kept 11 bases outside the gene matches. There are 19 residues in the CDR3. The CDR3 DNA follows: TGCAGTGCTAGAGGCTTGATTAGGGGACAGGGGGCTACTAATGAAAAACTGTTTTTT. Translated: CSARGLIRGQGATNEKLFF.

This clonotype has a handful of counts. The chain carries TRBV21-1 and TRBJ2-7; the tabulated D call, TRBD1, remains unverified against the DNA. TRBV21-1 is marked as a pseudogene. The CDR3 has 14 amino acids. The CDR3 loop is CASMERQWCYEQYF. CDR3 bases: TGTGCCAGCATGGAGAGACAGTGGTGCTACGAGCAGTACTTC.

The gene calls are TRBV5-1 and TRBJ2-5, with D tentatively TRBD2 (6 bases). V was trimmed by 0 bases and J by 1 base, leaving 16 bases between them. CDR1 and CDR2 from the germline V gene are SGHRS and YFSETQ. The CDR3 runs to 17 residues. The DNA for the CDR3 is TGCGCCAGCAGCTTGGGGACGAGTGGGAGGCCCCAAGAGACCCAGTACTTC. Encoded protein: CASSLGTSGRPQETQYF.

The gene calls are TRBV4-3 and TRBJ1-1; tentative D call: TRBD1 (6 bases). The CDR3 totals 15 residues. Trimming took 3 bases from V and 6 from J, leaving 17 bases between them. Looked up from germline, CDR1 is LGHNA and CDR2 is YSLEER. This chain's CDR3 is CASSQLTGGRAEAFF. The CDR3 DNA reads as TGCGCCAGCAGCCAGCTGACGGGGGGGCGGGCTGAAGCTTTCTTT.

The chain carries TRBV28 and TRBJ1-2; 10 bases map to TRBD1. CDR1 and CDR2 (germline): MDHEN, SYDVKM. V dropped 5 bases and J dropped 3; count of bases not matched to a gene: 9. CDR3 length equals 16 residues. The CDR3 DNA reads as TGTGCCAGCAGTCGATCCGGGACAGGGGCATACTATGGCTACACCTTC. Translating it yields CASSRSGTGAYYGYTF.